Presented here are 28 T cell receptor beta chains from one specimen sequenced in a study of T cells in tuberculosis. The data were produced by immunoSEQ multiplex PCR, yet TCRdb's version contains in-frame clones alone and is incomplete. The table records 35,000 to 40,000 clones, around 92% of them present only once. Sequenced: PBMCs. These receptors originate from a donor aged 10-29 years with latent tuberculosis or without tuberculosis infection. Some clones in this sample may be carry-over from other donors' samples.

The chain uses TRBV11-2 and TRBJ1-4; no clear D gene. CDR1 and CDR2 from the germline V gene are SGHAT and FQNNGV. Trimming shortened V by 3 bases and J by 8 bases, and 10 bases separated the two germline ends. The CDR3 spans 13 residues. The CDR3 reads CASSLGGGEKLFF. The CDR3 DNA is TGTGCCAGCAGCTTGGGAGGAGGGGAAAAACTGTTTTTT. Full variable domain (missing parts from reference TRBV11-2 and TRBJ1-4): EAGVAQSPRYKIIEKRQSVAFWCNPISGHATLYWYQQILGQGPKLLIQFQNNGVVDDSQLPKDRFSAERLKGVDSTLKIQPAKLEDSAVYLCASSLGGGEKLFFGSGTQLSVL.

This clone was counted a single time. The V and J genes are TRBV2 and TRBJ1-5; D perhaps matches TRBD1 (6 bases). Between the trimmed V and J ends, which lost 4 bases and 6 bases, there was a span of 13 bases. The CDR3 runs 14 residues. Germline loops: CDR1 SNHLY, CDR2 FYNNEI. The CDR3 nucleotides read TGTGCCAGCAGTGTTGAACAGGGTAGTCAGCCCCAGCATTTT. Translating gives CASSVEQGSQPQHF.

This clone has only one observation. CDR3 in amino acids: CASSLVGDSNYGYTF. The CDR3 bases are TGTGCCAGCAGCTTGGTCGGGGATTCTAACTATGGCTACACCTTC. This chain joins TRBV5-5 and TRBJ1-2; D not resolved. V shed 0 bases and J shed 0 bases, with 9 bases lying between them. There are 15 residues in the CDR3. The germline V gene has CDR1 SGHKS and CDR2 YYEKEE (reference sequence).

The rearrangement uses TRBV30 and TRBJ2-1; D call uncertain. Trimming shortened V by 1 base and J by 0 bases, and 4 bases separated the two germline ends. Germline V CDR1 and CDR2: GTSNPN, SVGIG (reference sequence). The CDR3 consists of 13 residues. DNA for the CDR3: TGTGCCTGGAGTGACAGCTCCTACAATGAGCAGTTCTTC. Its translation: CAWSDSSYNEQFF.

The rearrangement links TRBV10-1 to TRBJ1-1; D perhaps matches TRBD1 (5 bases). The germline V gene encodes CDR1 WNHNN and CDR2 SYGVQD (reference sequence). Trimming removed 5 bases from V and 4 bases from J, with 20 bases in between. This CDR3 is 16 amino acids long. CDR3 in DNA: TGCGCCAGCAGTTACCGGCGGGACTGGGGCCCCACTGAAGCTTTCTTT. This translates into CASSYRRDWGPTEAFF.

The chain recombines TRBV5-6 with TRBJ2-7, with 10 bases fitting TRBD1. V dropped 5 bases and J dropped 6; count of bases not matched to a gene: 14. Germline lookup yields CDR1 SGHDT and CDR2 YYEEEE. This CDR3 has 16 residues. The CDR3: CASRLDTGTGALEQYF. CDR3 DNA: TGTGCCAGCAGACTAGACACCGGGACAGGGGCGCTCGAGCAGTACTTC.

In its sample, this clone was seen once. The rearrangement uses TRBV6-5 and TRBJ1-5, with a weak D call TRBD1 (5 bases). Between the trimmed V and J ends, which lost 2 bases and 7 bases, there was a span of 12 bases. Germline CDR1 is MNHEY and CDR2 is SVGAGI. The length of the CDR3 is 14 residues. The DNA for the CDR3 is TGTGCCAGCAGTTACAGGCAGGGCGGACAGCCCCAGCATTTT. Translating it yields CASSYRQGGQPQHF.

J is TRBJ1-2 and V is TRBV4-3; perhaps TRBD1 as D (6 bases). This CDR3 has 15 amino acids. V shed 2 bases and J shed 4 bases, with 14 bases lying between them. Germline V gives CDR1 LGHNA, CDR2 YSLEER. The CDR3 DNA follows: TGCGCCAGCAGCCAACAAAAAACAGGGCTCTATGGCTACACCTTC. Its protein product is CASSQQKTGLYGYTF.

The rearrangement links TRBV7-8 to TRBJ2-7; maybe TRBD2 (5 bases). Trimming left V 2 bases short and J 4 bases short, with 9 bases between. Germline V gene sequence: CDR1 SGHVS, CDR2 FQNEAQ. The CDR3 consists of 13 residues. CDR3 loop: CASSLLRGYEQYV. For the CDR3, the DNA is TGTGCCAGCAGCTTACTTCGGGGTTACGAGCAGTACGTC.

This clone was counted only a few times. Other DNA sequences in this sample translate to the same CDR3. The chain couples TRBV25-1 to TRBJ1-4; 7 bases map to TRBD1. J lost 3 bases, V lost 4 bases, and 5 bases had no gene match. Germline V gene sequence: CDR1 MGHDK, CDR2 SYGVNS. The length of the CDR3 is 15 residues. CDR3: CASSARTGSNEKLFF. The CDR3 DNA sequence: TGTGCCAGCAGTGCACGGACAGGTTCTAATGAAAAACTGTTTTTT.

The gene calls are TRBV9 and TRBJ1-6; no clear D. This CDR3 comprises 15 residues. Per germline, CDR1 SGDLS and CDR2 YYNGEE. Trimming stripped 4 bases from V and 6 bases from J, with 14 bases between. The CDR3 loop reads CASSSNGLANSPLHF. DNA for the CDR3: TGTGCCAGCAGCTCCAACGGACTGGCTAATTCACCCCTCCACTTT. Supplemented by reference TRBV9 and TRBJ1-6, the full variable domain reads DSGVTQTPKHLITATGQRVTLRCSPRSGDLSVYWYQQSLDQGLQFLIQYYNGEERAKGNILERFSAQQFPDLHSELNLSSLELGDSALYFCASSSNGLANSPLHFGNGTRLTVT.

The chain employs TRBV29-1 and TRBJ2-1; the D gene is possibly TRBD2 (5 bases). This CDR3 spans 13 amino acids. V lost 5 bases to trimming and J lost 8 bases, with 16 bases between them. The V gene's germline CDR1 is SQVTM and CDR2 ANQGSEA. CDR3 DNA: TGCAGCGTTTCGGGGTTTGCGGGCGATGAGCAGTTCTTC. Protein product: CSVSGFAGDEQFF.

The DNA for the CDR3 is TGTGCCAGCAGGCAGACTAACGGGGTGGAGACCCAGTACTTC. Its translation: CASRQTNGVETQYF. V is TRBV2 and J is TRBJ2-5, with a weak D call TRBD2 (5 bases). Germline V gene data show CDR1 as SNHLY and CDR2 as FYNNEI. The V end lost 6 bases, the J end lost 5 bases, and 16 bases lay between the germline ends. This CDR3 comprises 14 residues.

The V call is TRBV5-4, the J call TRBJ2-1; TRBD1 agrees at 9 bases. Losses at the gene ends were 8 bases for V and 5 bases for J; bases not matched to a gene: 14. CDR3 length equals 16 residues. The germline V gene encodes CDR1 SGHNT and CDR2 YYREEE (reference sequence). CDR3 bases: TGTGCCAGTAGCCCTGGCGGACAGGGGTCGGACAATGAGCAGTTCTTC. It encodes CASSPGGQGSDNEQFF.

The chain has TRBV30 and TRBJ1-6; D not certain. The CDR3 covers 13 residues. V was pared by 3 bases and J by 8 bases, with 11 bases between. CDR1 and CDR2 (germline): GTSNPN, SVGIG (reference sequence). In DNA form, the CDR3 reads TGTGCCTGGAGAAGTCAGGCTGATTCACCCCTCCACTTT. Translation gives CAWRSQADSPLHF.

The V call is TRBV7-9, the J call TRBJ1-1; D may be TRBD1 (5 bases). Germline loops: CDR1 SEHNR, CDR2 FQNEAQ (reference sequence). This CDR3 is 12 amino acids long. The V and J ends lost 5 bases and 7 bases respectively, with 11 bases between them. The CDR3 DNA reads TGTGCCAGCAGCCCACGACAGAATGAAGCTTTCTTT. Translation gives CASSPRQNEAFF.

The J gene is TRBJ1-2, the V gene TRBV19; possible D gene TRBD1, 5 bases. The CDR3 length is 17 residues. Germline-derived CDR1 and CDR2 are LNHDA and SQIVND (reference sequence). Between the trimmed V and J ends, which lost 3 bases and 2 bases, there was a span of 19 bases. DNA of the CDR3: TGTGCCAGTAGTATGCCGGCAGGGATAAGGGTAAACTATGGCTACACCTTC. It translates to CASSMPAGIRVNYGYTF. Together with reference TRBV19 and TRBJ1-2, the CDR3 gives the full variable domain: DGGITQSPKYLFRKEGQNVTLSCEQNLNHDAMYWYRQDPGQGLRLIYYSQIVNDFQKGDIAEGYSVSREKKESFPLTVTSAQKNPTAFYLCASSMPAGIRVNYGYTFGSGTRLTVV.

V gene TRBV2 combines with J gene TRBJ2-3; D is possibly TRBD1 (6 bases). From germline, CDR1 is SNHLY and CDR2 FYNNEI. CDR3 size: 14 residues. Deletions cut 6 bases from V and 0 bases from J, with 10 bases between. As DNA, the CDR3 is TGTGCCAGCAGCCGACAGGCTAGCACAGATACGCAGTATTTT. It translates to CASSRQASTDTQYF. Full variable domain (missing parts from reference TRBV2 and TRBJ2-3): EPEVTQTPSHQVTQMGQEVILRCVPISNHLYFYWYRQILGQKVEFLVSFYNNEISEKSEIFDDQFSVERPDGSNFTLKIRSTKLEDSAMYFCASSRQASTDTQYFGPGTRLTVL.

The count of this clone is one. J is TRBJ2-3 and V is TRBV5-6, with D perhaps matching TRBD2 (5 bases). Germline V gives CDR1 SGHDT, CDR2 YYEEEE. CDR3 length: 16 amino acids. Trimming pared 2 bases from V and 2 bases from J, leaving 15 bases between. This CDR3 reads CASSFSSGVLTDTQYF. The CDR3 nucleotides read TGTGCCAGCAGCTTTTCCAGCGGCGTTCTCACAGATACGCAGTATTTT.

V usage is TRBV21-1 and J usage is TRBJ2-5; TRBD1 is the table's D call, not checked against the DNA. TRBV21-1 is a listed pseudogene. The CDR3 extends over 18 amino acids. The CDR3 protein is CASSAWTGHFPPTETQYF. The DNA for the CDR3 is TGTGCCAGCAGCGCTTGGACAGGGCACTTCCCCCCCACAGAGACCCAGTACTTC.

This rearrangement joins TRBV5-6 to TRBJ2-3; TRBD1 might be the D (6 bases). The CDR3 runs 15 residues. Germline CDR1 SGHDT, CDR2 YYEEEE. Trimming stripped 0 bases from V and 1 base from J, with 9 bases between. CDR3 protein: CASSLVAGGTDTQYF. CDR3 nucleotides: TGTGCCAGCAGCTTGGTGGCAGGGGGCACAGATACGCAGTATTTT.

This chain joins TRBV25-1 and TRBJ1-1; maybe TRBD1 (6 bases). Deletions cut 3 bases from V and 6 bases from J, with 11 bases between. This CDR3 is 13 amino acids long. The germline CDR1 and CDR2 sequences are MGHDK and SYGVNS. The CDR3 nucleotides read TGTGCCAGCAGTGATCCCGGGGGGCCTGAAGCTTTCTTT. Amino acids: CASSDPGGPEAFF.

This clone was counted once. V usage is TRBV19 and J usage is TRBJ1-5; D call uncertain. Per germline, CDR1 LNHDA and CDR2 SQIVND (reference sequence). This CDR3 spans 15 amino acids. The germline V and J ends were trimmed by 3 bases and 2 bases, with 11 bases remaining between them. The CDR3 reads CASSMPGLGNQPQHF. In DNA form, the CDR3 reads TGTGCCAGTAGTATGCCAGGTCTGGGCAATCAGCCCCAGCATTTT.

The chain uses TRBV9 and TRBJ2-7; TRBD1 aligns across 9 bases. The germline V gene has CDR1 SGDLS and CDR2 YYNGEE. The CDR3 runs to 13 residues. V shed 8 bases and J 3 bases; nucleotides not matched to a gene: 6. The CDR3 reads CARTGQGFYEQYV. The CDR3 coding sequence is TGTGCCAGGACGGGACAGGGTTTCTACGAGCAGTACGTC.

CDR3 residues: CASTGRGRNTEAFF. CDR3 DNA: TGTGCCAGCACCGGGAGGGGGCGGAACACTGAAGCTTTCTTT. The chain uses TRBV11-1 and TRBJ1-1, with 7 bases fitting TRBD1. Germline V lookup: CDR1 SGHAT, CDR2 FQDESV (reference sequence). The CDR3 sequence is 14 residues long. V gave up 7 bases and J gave up 1 base; unmatched junction bases: 6.

CDR3 sequence reads: CASSFGTGPYEQYF. In nucleotides, the CDR3 is TGTGCCAGCAGCTTCGGGACAGGCCCTTACGAGCAGTACTTC. The rearrangement links TRBV7-2 to TRBJ2-7; TRBD1 matches at 8 bases. The V gene end was trimmed by 3 bases and the J gene end by 4 bases; junction bases not matched to a gene: 5. The CDR3 extends over 14 amino acids. Germline CDR1 is SGHTA and CDR2 is FQGNSA.

The chain carries TRBV7-3 and TRBJ2-7; D remains unclear. There are 13 residues in the CDR3. Germline V gene lookup returns CDR1 SGHTA and CDR2 FQGTGA. The V and J ends lost 5 bases and 5 bases respectively, with 13 bases between them. The DNA for the CDR3 is TGTGCCAGCAGCCATCCTGACATTAACGAGCAGTACGTC. As protein: CASSHPDINEQYV.

This clone was seen just once. This chain connects TRBV6-5 to TRBJ1-5; D possibly corresponds to TRBD1 (5 bases). The CDR3 covers 16 residues. V was shortened by 2 bases and J by 0 bases, with 11 bases between the two germline ends. Germline CDR1 reads MNHEY; CDR2 reads SVGAGI. This chain's CDR3 is CASSYGAGLSNQPQHF. DNA for the CDR3: TGTGCCAGCAGTTACGGGGCAGGGCTTAGCAATCAGCCCCAGCATTTT.